This TCR beta chain was found in a study of cytomegalovirus exposure and HLA in healthy donors. V lost 5 bases and J lost 9; bases outside the gene matches: 3. The CDR3 runs 13 residues. Germline V CDR1 and CDR2: ENHRY, SYGVKD. PCR involved 60 Vbeta and 13 Jbeta primers. The table came from immunoSEQ multiplex PCR; TCRdb's copy has only in-frame clones and leaves some out. The repertoire holds 200,000 to 250,000 clones, with over 75% as singletons. Source material: PBMCs. This receptor was taken from a man aged 18 to 29 in good health and CMV-seronegative. The chain has TRBV10-3 and TRBJ2-1; 11 positions match TRBD2. CDR3: CAISLAGGLEQFF. The DNA of the CDR3 is TGTGCCATCAGTCTAGCGGGGGGTCTTGAGCAGTTCTTC.